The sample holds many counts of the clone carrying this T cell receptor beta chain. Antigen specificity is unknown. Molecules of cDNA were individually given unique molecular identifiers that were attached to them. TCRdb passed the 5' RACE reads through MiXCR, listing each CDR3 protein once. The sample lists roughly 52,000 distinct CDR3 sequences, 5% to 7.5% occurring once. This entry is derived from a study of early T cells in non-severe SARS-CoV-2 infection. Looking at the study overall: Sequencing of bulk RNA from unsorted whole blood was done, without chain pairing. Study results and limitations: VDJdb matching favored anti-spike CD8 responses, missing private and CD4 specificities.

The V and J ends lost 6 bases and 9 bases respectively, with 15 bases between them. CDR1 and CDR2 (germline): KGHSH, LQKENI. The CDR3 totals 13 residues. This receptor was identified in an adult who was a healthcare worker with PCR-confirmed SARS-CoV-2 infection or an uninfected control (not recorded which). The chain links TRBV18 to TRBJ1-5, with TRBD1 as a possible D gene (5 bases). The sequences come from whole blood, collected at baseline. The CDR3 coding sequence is TGTGCCAGCTCCGGCTTCGGGGCCGGGCCCCAGCATTTT. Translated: CASSGFGAGPQHF.